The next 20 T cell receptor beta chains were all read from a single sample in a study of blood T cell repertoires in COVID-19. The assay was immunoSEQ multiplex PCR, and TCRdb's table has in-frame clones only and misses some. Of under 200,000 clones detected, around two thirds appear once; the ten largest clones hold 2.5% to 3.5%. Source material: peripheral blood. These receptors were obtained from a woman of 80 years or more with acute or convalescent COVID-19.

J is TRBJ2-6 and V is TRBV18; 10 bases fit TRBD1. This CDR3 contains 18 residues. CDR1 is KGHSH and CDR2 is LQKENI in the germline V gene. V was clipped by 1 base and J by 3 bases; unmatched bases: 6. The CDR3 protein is CASSPRTGGIIGANVLTF. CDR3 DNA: TGTGCCAGCTCACCACGGACAGGGGGAATAATTGGGGCCAACGTCCTGACTTTC.

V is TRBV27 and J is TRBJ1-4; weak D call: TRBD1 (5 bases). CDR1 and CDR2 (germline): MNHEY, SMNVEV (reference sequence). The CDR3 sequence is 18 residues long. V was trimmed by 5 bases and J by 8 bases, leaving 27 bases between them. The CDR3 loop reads CASSTRSGGGRMEEKLFF. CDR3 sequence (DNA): TGTGCCAGCAGTACCCGTTCGGGGGGTGGGCGGATGGAAGAAAAACTGTTTTTT.

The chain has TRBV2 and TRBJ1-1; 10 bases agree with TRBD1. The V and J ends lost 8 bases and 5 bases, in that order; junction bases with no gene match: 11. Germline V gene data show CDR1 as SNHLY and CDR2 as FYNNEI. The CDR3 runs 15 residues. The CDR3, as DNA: TGTGCCAGCGAGAATTCCGGGACAGGGGTGACTGAAGCTTTCTTT. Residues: CASENSGTGVTEAFF.

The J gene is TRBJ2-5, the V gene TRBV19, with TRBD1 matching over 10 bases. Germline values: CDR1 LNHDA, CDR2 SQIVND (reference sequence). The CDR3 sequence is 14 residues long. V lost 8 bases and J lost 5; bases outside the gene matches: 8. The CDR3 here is CASVGTGVWETQYF. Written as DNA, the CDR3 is TGTGCCAGTGTTGGGACAGGGGTCTGGGAGACCCAGTACTTC.

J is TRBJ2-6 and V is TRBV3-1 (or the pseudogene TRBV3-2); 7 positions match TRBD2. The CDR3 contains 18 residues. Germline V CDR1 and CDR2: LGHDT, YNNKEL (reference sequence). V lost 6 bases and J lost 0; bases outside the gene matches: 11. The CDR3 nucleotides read TGTGCCAGCAGTTCTCTTTCCGGGGGGTTCTCTGGGGCCAACGTCCTGACTTTC. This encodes CASSSLSGGFSGANVLTF.

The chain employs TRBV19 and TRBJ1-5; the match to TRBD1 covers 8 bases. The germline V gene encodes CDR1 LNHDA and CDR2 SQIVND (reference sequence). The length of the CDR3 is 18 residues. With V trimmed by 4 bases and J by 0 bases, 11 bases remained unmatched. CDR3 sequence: CASSTRTGMGYSNQPQHF. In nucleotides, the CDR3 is TGTGCCAGTAGTACCCGGACAGGGATGGGCTATAGCAATCAGCCCCAGCATTTT.

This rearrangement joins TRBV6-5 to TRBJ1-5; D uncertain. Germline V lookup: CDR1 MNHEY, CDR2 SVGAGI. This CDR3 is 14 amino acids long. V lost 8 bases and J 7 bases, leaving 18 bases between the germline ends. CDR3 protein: CASRIERAGQPQHF. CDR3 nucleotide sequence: TGTGCCAGCCGAATAGAGAGGGCCGGGCAGCCCCAGCATTTT.

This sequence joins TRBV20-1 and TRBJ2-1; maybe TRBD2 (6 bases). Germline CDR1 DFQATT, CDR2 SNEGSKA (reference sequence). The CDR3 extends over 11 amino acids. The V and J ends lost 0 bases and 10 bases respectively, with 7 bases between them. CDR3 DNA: TGCAGTGCTAGAGATGGGGGGGAGCAGTTCTTC. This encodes CSARDGGEQFF.

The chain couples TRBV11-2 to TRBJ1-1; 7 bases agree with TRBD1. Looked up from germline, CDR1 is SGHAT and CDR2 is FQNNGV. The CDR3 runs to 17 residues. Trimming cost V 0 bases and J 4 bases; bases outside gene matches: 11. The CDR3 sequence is CASSLEGTGAGGTEAFF. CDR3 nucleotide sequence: TGTGCCAGCAGCTTAGAGGGAACAGGGGCGGGGGGCACTGAAGCTTTCTTT.

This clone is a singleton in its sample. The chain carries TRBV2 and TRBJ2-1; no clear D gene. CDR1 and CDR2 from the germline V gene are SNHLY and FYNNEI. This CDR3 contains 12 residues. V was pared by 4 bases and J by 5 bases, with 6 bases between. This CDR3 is CASSGRDNEQFF. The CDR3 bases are TGTGCCAGCAGTGGACGGGACAATGAGCAGTTCTTC.

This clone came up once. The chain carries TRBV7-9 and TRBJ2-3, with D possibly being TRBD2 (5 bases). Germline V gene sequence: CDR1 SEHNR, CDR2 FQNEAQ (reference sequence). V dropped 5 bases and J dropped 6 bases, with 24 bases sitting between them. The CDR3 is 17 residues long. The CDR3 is CASSGKTGIPLTDTQYF. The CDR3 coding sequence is TGTGCCAGCAGCGGAAAAACGGGAATACCCCTTACTGATACGCAGTATTTT.

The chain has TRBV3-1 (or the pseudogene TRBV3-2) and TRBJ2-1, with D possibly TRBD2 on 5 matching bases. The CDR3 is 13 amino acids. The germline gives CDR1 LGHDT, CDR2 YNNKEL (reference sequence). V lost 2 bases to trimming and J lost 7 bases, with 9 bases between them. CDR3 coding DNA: TGTGCCAGCAGCCAAACGTCGGGGAATGAGCAGTTCTTC. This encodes CASSQTSGNEQFF.

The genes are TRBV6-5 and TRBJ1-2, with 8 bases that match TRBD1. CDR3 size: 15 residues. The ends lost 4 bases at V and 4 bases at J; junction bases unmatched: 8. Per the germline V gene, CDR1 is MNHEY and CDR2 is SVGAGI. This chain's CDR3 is CASSWKTGAGYGYTF. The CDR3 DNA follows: TGTGCCAGCAGTTGGAAGACAGGGGCCGGCTATGGCTACACCTTC.

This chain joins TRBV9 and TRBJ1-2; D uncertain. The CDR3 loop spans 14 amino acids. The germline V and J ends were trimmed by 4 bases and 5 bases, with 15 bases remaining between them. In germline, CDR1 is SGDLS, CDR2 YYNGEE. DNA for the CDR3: TGTGCCAGCAGCCCCGGGAGCCCAAGGTATGGCTACACCTTC. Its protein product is CASSPGSPRYGYTF.

The CDR3 region has the DNA TGCGCCAGCAGCTTGGTACAGGGCGCGAACATTCAGTACTTC. It encodes CASSLVQGANIQYF. The V call is TRBV5-1, the J call TRBJ2-4, with D possibly TRBD1 on 6 matching bases. The CDR3 has 14 amino acids. The V gene's germline CDR1 is SGHRS and CDR2 YFSETQ. Trimming took off 0 bases at V and 7 bases at J, with 11 bases between the two ends.

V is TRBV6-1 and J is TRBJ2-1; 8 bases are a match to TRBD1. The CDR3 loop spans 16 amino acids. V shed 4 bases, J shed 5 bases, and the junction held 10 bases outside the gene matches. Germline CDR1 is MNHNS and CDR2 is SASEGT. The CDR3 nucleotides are TGTGCCAGCAGTGCATTTCCGGGACAGGCAAACAATGAGCAGTTCTTC. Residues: CASSAFPGQANNEQFF.

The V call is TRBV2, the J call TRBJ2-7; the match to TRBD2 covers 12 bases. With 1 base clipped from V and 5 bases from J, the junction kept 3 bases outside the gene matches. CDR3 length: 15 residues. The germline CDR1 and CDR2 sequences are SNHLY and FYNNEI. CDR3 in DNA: TGTGCCAGCAGTGAAGGGCTAGCGGGAGGGCACGAGCAGTACTTC. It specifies CASSEGLAGGHEQYF.

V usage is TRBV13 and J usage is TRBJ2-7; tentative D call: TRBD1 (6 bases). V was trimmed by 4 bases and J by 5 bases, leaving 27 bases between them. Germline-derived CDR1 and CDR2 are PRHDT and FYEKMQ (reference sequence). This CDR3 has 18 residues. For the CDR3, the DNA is TGTGCCAGCAGCTGGCGAACCCAGGGGTTTGGAAGTAGGGACGAGCAGTACTTC. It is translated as CASSWRTQGFGSRDEQYF.

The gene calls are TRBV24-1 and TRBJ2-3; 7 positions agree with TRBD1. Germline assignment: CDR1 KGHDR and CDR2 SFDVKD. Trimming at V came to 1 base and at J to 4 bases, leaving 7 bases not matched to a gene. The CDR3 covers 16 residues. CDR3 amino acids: CATSDFRGGAADTQYF. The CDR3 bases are TGTGCCACCAGTGATTTTAGAGGGGGCGCGGCAGATACGCAGTATTTT.

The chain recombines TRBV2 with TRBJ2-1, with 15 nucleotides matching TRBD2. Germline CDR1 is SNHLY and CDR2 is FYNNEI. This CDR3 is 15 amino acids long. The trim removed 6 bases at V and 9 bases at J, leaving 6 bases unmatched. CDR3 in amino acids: CASRQLGLAGGEQFF. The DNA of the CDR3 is TGTGCCAGCAGGCAGCTGGGACTAGCGGGAGGTGAGCAGTTCTTC.